These 28 T cell receptor beta chains were all obtained from the same sample, sequenced in a study of T cell repertoires in cytomegalovirus infection. TCRdb re-analysed the reads in MiXCR, keeping a single row per CDR3 protein. The data contain some 600,000 distinct CDR3 sequences, 20% to 25% of them seen just once; the ten biggest clones take up roughly 8%. Sequencing was performed on CD8+ T cells from PBMCs. The receptor set was obtained from a human donor in good health (CMV status not recorded). Some clones in this sample may be carry-over from other donors' samples.

The genes are TRBV20-1 and TRBJ1-2; 7 nucleotides agree with TRBD1. Germline trimming cut 0 bases from V and 0 bases from J; bases unmatched to any gene: 1. Germline CDR1 and CDR2: DFQATT and SNEGSKA (reference sequence). The CDR3 spans 14 residues. CDR3 DNA sequence: TGCAGTGCTAGAGACGGGACAGCTAACTATGGCTACACCTTC. Amino acids: CSARDGTANYGYTF.

The CDR3: CASSFDRGTEAFF. For the CDR3, the DNA is TGTGCCAGCAGCTTTGACAGAGGCACTGAAGCTTTCTTT. The rearrangement uses TRBV7-3 and TRBJ1-1; perhaps TRBD1 as D (5 bases). Deletions cut 3 bases from V and 4 bases from J, with 9 bases between. The CDR3 covers 13 residues. Germline V lookup: CDR1 SGHTA, CDR2 FQGTGA.

A word on this clonotype: At one of its ends the junction is not consistent with the germline gene, which may arise from a read error. The chain uses TRBV12-3 or TRBV12-4 and TRBJ2-1; 8 bases match TRBD2. CDR3 length: 13 amino acids. The CDR3 sequence is CASVRGGYNEQSF. For the CDR3, the DNA is TGTGCCAGCGTCCGGGGGGGCTACAATGAGCAGTCCTTC.

This clonotype was recorded many times. The chain employs TRBV7-9 and TRBJ2-5; tentative D call: TRBD2 (5 bases). CDR1 and CDR2 from the germline V gene are SEHNR and FQNEAQ (reference sequence). The CDR3 runs 15 residues. V lost 0 bases and J 3 bases, leaving 11 bases between the germline ends. The CDR3 coding sequence is TGTGCCAGCAGCTTAGCGCTATGGGGAGAAGAGACCCAGTACTTC. Translated: CASSLALWGEETQYF.

The rearrangement uses TRBV29-1 and TRBJ2-1; 8 positions agree with TRBD2. V gave up 6 bases and J gave up 6 bases; unmatched junction bases: 16. Germline V gene lookup returns CDR1 SQVTM and CDR2 ANQGSEA. The CDR3 length is 16 residues. CDR3: CSVGGGERGTGNEQFF. The CDR3 DNA is TGCAGCGTGGGGGGTGGGGAGCGGGGGACTGGCAATGAGCAGTTCTTC.

The chain is built from TRBV4-1 and TRBJ2-4; D not resolved. Trimming removed 0 bases from V and 12 bases from J, with 12 bases in between. This CDR3 is built from 13 residues. Germline V gene data show CDR1 as MGHRA and CDR2 as YSYEKL. The CDR3 spells CASSQDRMQNQYF. The CDR3 DNA reads TGCGCCAGCAGCCAAGATCGCATGCAGAATCAGTACTTC.

The table lists this clonotype with a few counts. The CDR3: CASSFEGDQPQHF. The CDR3 DNA sequence: TGTGCCAGCAGTTTTGAGGGGGATCAGCCCCAGCATTTT. The J gene is TRBJ1-5, the V gene TRBV28; D might be TRBD1 (6 bases). This CDR3 is 13 amino acids long. Germline V gene lookup returns CDR1 MDHEN and CDR2 SYDVKM. V lost 3 bases, J lost 5 bases, and 8 bases lay in between.

This clonotype was recorded a few times. This chain links TRBV5-6 with TRBJ2-1, with 8 nucleotides matching TRBD1. There are 15 residues in the CDR3. Per germline, CDR1 SGHDT and CDR2 YYEEEE. With V trimmed by 0 bases and J by 6 bases, 5 bases remained unmatched. The CDR3 DNA reads TGTGCCAGCAGCTTGGAATGGACAGGGTCCAATGAGCAGTTCTTC. Its translation: CASSLEWTGSNEQFF.

This clonotype was detected a few times. At one end, the junction sequence differs from germline, possibly due to a read error. The V gene is TRBV7-7, the J gene TRBJ2-7; possibly TRBD1 for D (6 bases). Germline V CDR1 and CDR2: SSHAT, FNYEAQ (reference sequence). This CDR3 region has 15 residues. The CDR3 nucleotides are TGTGCTAGCAGCACTAGTCTAGACAGGAGCCACGAGCAGTACTTC. It yields the protein CASSTSLDRSHEQYF.

This clonotype has a count of ten or more. CDR3 loop: CASSLLGLTDTQYF. CDR3 bases: TGTGCCAGCAGTTTATTAGGCTTGACAGATACGCAGTATTTT. The V gene is TRBV27, the J gene TRBJ2-3; D remains unclear. This CDR3 is 14 amino acids long. Germline assignment: CDR1 MNHEY and CDR2 SMNVEV (reference sequence). Between the trimmed V and J ends, which lost 1 base and 3 bases, there was a span of 8 bases.

This clonotype has a count of ten or more. This chain links TRBV7-9 with TRBJ2-7; D is ambiguous. CDR3 length equals 17 residues. Germline V gene sequence: CDR1 SEHNR, CDR2 FQNEAQ (reference sequence). Trimming cost V 8 bases and J 0 bases, with 23 bases left between them. In DNA form, the CDR3 reads TGTGCCAGCGCAGCTTATGCGCCGGGTTCTAGCTCCTACGAGCAGTACTTC. Translating it yields CASAAYAPGSSSYEQYF.

Comments on this clonotype: A read error may be the cause here, since a much bigger clone is one base away. V and J are TRBV7-2 and TRBJ1-1; D not resolved. The CDR3 runs to 12 residues. In germline, CDR1 is SGHTA, CDR2 FQGNSA. This CDR3 is CVSTLRGTEAFF. CDR3 bases: TGTGTCAGCACCCTAAGAGGAACTGAAGCTTTCTTT. Based on the CDR3 plus reference TRBV7-2 and TRBJ1-1, the full variable domain is GAGVSQSPSNKVTEKGKDVELRCDPISGHTALYWYRQSLGQGLEFLIYFQGNSAPDKSGLPSDRFSAERTGGSVSTLTIQRTQQEDSAVYLCVSTLRGTEAFFGQGTRLTVV.

Points on this clonotype: One junction end disagrees with the germline gene, perhaps due to a read error. The chain combines TRBV28 with TRBJ2-4; D might be TRBD1 or TRBD2, each matching 6 bases. The germline gives CDR1 MDHEN, CDR2 SYDVKM. This CDR3 spans 15 amino acids. This CDR3 reads CAATEGDLANNIQYF. CDR3 coding DNA: TGTGCCGCAACGGAGGGGGACCTAGCCAATAACATTCAGTACTTC.

The genes are TRBV29-1 and TRBJ2-5; D possibly corresponds to TRBD1 (6 bases). Trimming took 8 bases from V and 2 from J, leaving 12 bases between them. The V gene's germline CDR1 is SQVTM and CDR2 ANQGSEA. The CDR3 runs 12 residues. The CDR3 region has the DNA TGCAGCATGAGAGGGGGTCAAGAGACCCAGTACTTC. This gives the protein CSMRGGQETQYF.

The rearrangement uses TRBV12-5 and TRBJ1-2; TRBD1 agrees at 7 bases. Unmatched junction bases numbered 7, after V lost 5 bases and J lost 4 bases. This CDR3 contains 14 residues. Per the germline V gene, CDR1 is LGHNT and CDR2 is FRNRAP. The CDR3: CASGPRGVLYGYTF. CDR3 bases: TGTGCTAGTGGTCCCAGGGGGGTGCTCTATGGCTACACCTTC.

This clonotype was seen at least ten times. V usage is TRBV6-4 and J usage is TRBJ2-1, with TRBD1 matching 7 bases. Germline V CDR1 and CDR2: MRHNA, SNTAGT. J lost 2 bases, V lost 6 bases, and 7 bases had no gene match. CDR3 size: 15 residues. The CDR3 sequence is CASSVTGVPYNEQFF. CDR3 DNA sequence: TGTGCCAGCAGCGTTACAGGGGTTCCCTACAATGAGCAGTTCTTC.

This clonotype has ten or more counts. The chain is built from TRBV7-3 and TRBJ2-7, with 9 bases lining up with TRBD2. CDR1 is SGHTA, CDR2 FQGTGA, per germline. The CDR3 has 13 amino acids. V was clipped by 2 bases and J by 6 bases; unmatched bases: 2. The CDR3 nucleotides read TGTGCCAGCAGCTTAGGCGGGGGGGTCGAGCAGTACGTC. As protein: CASSLGGGVEQYV.

The table lists this clonotype with a few counts. The V and J genes are TRBV12-3 or TRBV12-4 and TRBJ2-5; TRBD2 might be the D (5 bases). The germline V and J ends were trimmed by 1 base and 7 bases, with 19 bases remaining between them. The CDR3 totals 16 residues. The CDR3 is CASSLERGIVFGTQYF. The CDR3, as DNA: TGTGCCAGCAGTTTAGAAAGAGGGATAGTTTTTGGGACCCAGTACTTC.

The chain has TRBV20-1 and TRBJ2-7, with D possibly matching TRBD1 (5 bases). This CDR3 contains 12 residues. V was clipped by 6 bases and J by 3 bases, with 12 bases between them. The V gene's germline CDR1 is DFQATT and CDR2 SNEGSKA (reference sequence). CDR3 region: CSAENTGYEQYF. The CDR3 DNA is TGCAGTGCCGAAAACACAGGCTACGAGCAGTACTTC.

This clonotype was observed at least ten times. The chain employs TRBV7-2 and TRBJ2-2; D gene unclear. The CDR3 is 17 amino acids. V lost 1 base, J lost 3 bases, and 15 bases lay in between. Germline-derived CDR1 and CDR2 are SGHTA and FQGNSA. DNA for the CDR3: TGTGCCAGCAGCTTAGATGGCGCCGAACGTTACACCGGGGAGCTGTTTTTT. Translation: CASSLDGAERYTGELFF.

V usage is TRBV28 and J usage is TRBJ2-4, with 7 bases aligning to TRBD2. This CDR3 spans 13 amino acids. CDR1 is MDHEN, CDR2 SYDVKM, per germline. The V and J ends lost 10 bases and 8 bases, in that order; junction bases with no gene match: 11. CDR3: CAIKGDLADIQYF. CDR3 nucleotides: TGTGCCATCAAAGGGGACCTAGCGGACATTCAGTACTTC.

This clonotype has at least ten counts. The chain links TRBV5-1 to TRBJ2-5; 10 nucleotides align to TRBD1. The ends lost 5 bases at V and 2 bases at J; junction bases unmatched: 3. Germline V gives CDR1 SGHRS, CDR2 YFSETQ. The CDR3 consists of 14 residues. The CDR3 region is CASRGQGIQETQYF. The CDR3, as DNA: TGCGCCAGCAGGGGACAGGGGATACAAGAGACCCAGTACTTC.

This clonotype was observed a handful of times. The V and J genes are TRBV20-1 and TRBJ2-1; perhaps D is TRBD1 or TRBD2 (6 bases each). CDR1 DFQATT and CDR2 SNEGSKA come from the germline V gene (reference sequence). V was trimmed by 0 bases and J by 7 bases, leaving 16 bases between them. The CDR3 consists of 15 residues. CDR3 loop: CSARDRVGGPNEQFF. The CDR3 bases are TGCAGTGCTAGAGATCGTGTGGGGGGCCCTAATGAGCAGTTCTTC.

This clonotype appeared many times. The chain uses TRBV11-2 and TRBJ1-1; a possible D gene is TRBD1 (5 bases). The CDR3 runs to 17 residues. Germline CDR1 reads SGHAT; CDR2 reads FQNNGV. V was clipped by 2 bases and J by 5 bases, with 21 bases between them. In DNA form, the CDR3 reads TGTGCCAGCAGCTTATGGGGCAGGGAAGGGACTAGGACTGAAGCTTTCTTT. It translates to CASSLWGREGTRTEAFF.

In the case of this clonotype: Since a much larger clone is just one base distant, this may be a read error. The chain joins TRBV7-6 to TRBJ2-2; D may be TRBD2 (6 bases). Per germline, CDR1 SGHVS and CDR2 FNYEAQ. CDR3 length: 15 amino acids. The CDR3 DNA is TGTGCCAGCAGCTTAGGCCCTAGCAACGGCGGGGAGCCGTTTTTT. As protein: CASSLGPSNGGEPFF.

This clonotype was counted between two and nine times. The rearrangement links TRBV11-3 to TRBJ1-1; D might be TRBD1 (6 bases). Trimming left V 4 bases short and J 1 base short, with 13 bases between. Germline CDR1 is SGHNT and CDR2 is YENEEA. This CDR3 is 15 amino acids long. CDR3 region: CASSSTRGGNTEAFF. The DNA for the CDR3 is TGTGCCAGCAGCTCGACTAGGGGGGGGAACACTGAAGCTTTCTTT.

This chain connects TRBV7-9 to TRBJ2-7; the match to TRBD1 covers 7 bases. Germline assignment: CDR1 SEHNR and CDR2 FQNEAQ (reference sequence). J gave up 5 bases and V 4 bases, and 11 bases lay outside the gene matches. The CDR3 is made up of 15 amino acids. CDR3 loop: CASSSYDRDINEQYF. The CDR3 DNA reads as TGTGCCAGCAGCTCATACGACAGGGATATCAACGAGCAGTACTTC.

With respect to this clonotype: One end of the junction varies from germline; a read error may be responsible. This chain uses TRBV28 with TRBJ2-2; 10 nucleotides agree with TRBD1. CDR1 and CDR2 (germline): MDHEN, SYDVKM. This CDR3 has 16 residues. CDR3 in DNA: TGTGCCACTTTCCCGGGGACAGGGGCGAACACCGGGGAGCAGTTTTTT. Residues: CATFPGTGANTGEQFF. Full variable domain (rest looked up from reference TRBV28 and TRBJ2-2): DVKVTQSSRYLVKRTGEKVFLECVQDMDHENMFWYRQDPGLGLRLIYFSYDVKMKEKGDIPEGYSVSREKKERFSLILESASTNQTSMYLCATFPGTGANTGEQFFGEGSRLTVL.